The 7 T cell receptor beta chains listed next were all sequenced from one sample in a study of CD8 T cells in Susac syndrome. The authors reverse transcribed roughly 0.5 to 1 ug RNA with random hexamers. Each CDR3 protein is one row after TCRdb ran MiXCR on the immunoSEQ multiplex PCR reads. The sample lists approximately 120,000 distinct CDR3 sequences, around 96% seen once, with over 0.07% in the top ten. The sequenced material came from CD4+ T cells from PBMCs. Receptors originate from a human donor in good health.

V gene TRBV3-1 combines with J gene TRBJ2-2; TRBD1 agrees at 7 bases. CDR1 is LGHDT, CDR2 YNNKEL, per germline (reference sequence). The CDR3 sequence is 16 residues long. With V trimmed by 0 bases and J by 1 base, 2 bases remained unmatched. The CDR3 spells CASSQDWTGNTGELFF. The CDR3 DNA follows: TGTGCCAGCAGCCAAGATTGGACAGGGAACACCGGGGAGCTGTTTTTT.

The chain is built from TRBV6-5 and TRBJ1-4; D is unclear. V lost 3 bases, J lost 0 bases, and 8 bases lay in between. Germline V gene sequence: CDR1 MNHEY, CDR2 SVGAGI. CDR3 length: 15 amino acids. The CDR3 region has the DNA TGTGCCAGCAGTTATAACCCTGCAACTAATGAAAAACTGTTTTTT. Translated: CASSYNPATNEKLFF.

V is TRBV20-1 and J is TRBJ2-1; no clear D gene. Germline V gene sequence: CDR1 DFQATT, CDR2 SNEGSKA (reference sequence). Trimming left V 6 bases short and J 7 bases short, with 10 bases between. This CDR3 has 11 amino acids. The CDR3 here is CSAQTRNEQFF. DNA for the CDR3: TGCAGTGCCCAGACCCGGAATGAGCAGTTCTTC.

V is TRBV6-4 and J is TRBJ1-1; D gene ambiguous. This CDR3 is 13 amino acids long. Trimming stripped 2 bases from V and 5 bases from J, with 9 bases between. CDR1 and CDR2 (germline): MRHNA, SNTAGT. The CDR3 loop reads CASSDQAGTEAFF. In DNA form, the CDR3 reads TGTGCCAGCAGTGACCAAGCGGGGACTGAAGCTTTCTTT.

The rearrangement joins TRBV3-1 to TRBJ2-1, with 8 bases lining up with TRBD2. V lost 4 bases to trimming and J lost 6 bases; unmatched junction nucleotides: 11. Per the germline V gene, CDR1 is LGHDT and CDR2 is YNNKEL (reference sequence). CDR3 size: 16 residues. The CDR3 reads CASSPYGAGGSNEQFF. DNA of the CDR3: TGTGCCAGCAGCCCGTACGGCGCGGGAGGATCCAATGAGCAGTTCTTC.

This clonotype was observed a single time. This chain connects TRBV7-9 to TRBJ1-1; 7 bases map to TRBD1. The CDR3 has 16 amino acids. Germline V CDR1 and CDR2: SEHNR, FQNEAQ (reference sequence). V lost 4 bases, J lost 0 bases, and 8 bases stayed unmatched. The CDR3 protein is CASSSAGTVLNTEAFF. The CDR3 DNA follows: TGTGCCAGCAGCTCCGCCGGGACAGTTTTGAACACTGAAGCTTTCTTT.

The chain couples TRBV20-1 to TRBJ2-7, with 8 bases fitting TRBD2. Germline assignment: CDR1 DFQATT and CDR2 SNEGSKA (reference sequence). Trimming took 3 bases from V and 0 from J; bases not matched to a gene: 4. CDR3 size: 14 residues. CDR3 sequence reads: CSASERGSSYEQYF. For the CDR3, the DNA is TGCAGTGCTAGTGAGCGGGGGTCCTCCTACGAGCAGTACTTC.